Described below is a single TCR beta chain sequence and its context. Data came from immunoSEQ multiplex PCR; TCRdb stores just in-frame clones and leaves some out. The data hold 250,000 to 300,000 clones, with 85% observed a single time. The data originate from a study of blood T cell repertoires in COVID-19. Study-level information: Researchers got acute and convalescent COVID-19 samples from the United States, Italy and Spain.

The V gene end was trimmed by 4 bases and the J gene end by 7 bases; junction bases not matched to a gene: 10. The germline V gene encodes CDR1 LNHDA and CDR2 SQIVND (reference sequence). CDR3 length: 16 amino acids. The study recruited people aged roughly 18 to 95 years across about 25 US areas. Which cohort a participant joined came from the clinical history participants gave. V is TRBV19 and J is TRBJ1-6; 7 bases fit TRBD1. The source material was PBMCs or T cells enriched from blood (not recorded which). This receptor was identified in a woman aged 45-65 years who had been exposed to COVID-19. The CDR3 DNA follows: TGTGCCAGTAGTAGAGCATCACAGGGGTCGAATTCACCCCTCCACTTT. It encodes CASSRASQGSNSPLHF. Variable domain in full (rest from reference TRBV19 and TRBJ1-6): DGGITQSPKYLFRKEGQNVTLSCEQNLNHDAMYWYRQDPGQGLRLIYYSQIVNDFQKGDIAEGYSVSREKKESFPLTVTSAQKNPTAFYLCASSRASQGSNSPLHFGNGTRLTVT.